The sequence of this TCR beta chain was determined in a study of radiotherapy plus CTLA-4 blockade in lung cancer. TCRdb's table, derived via immunoSEQ multiplex PCR, lists solely in-frame clones and lacks some. The sample carries 100,000 or so clones, roughly 80% recorded once. This CDR3 comprises 14 residues. The junction had 6 bases not matched to a gene; V was cut back by 3 bases and J by 5 bases. The germline V gene encodes CDR1 MNHNY and CDR2 SVGAGI (reference sequence). The receptor was isolated from a human donor with non-small cell lung cancer that progressed on radiotherapy plus ipilimumab. The rearrangement links TRBV6-6 to TRBJ2-7, with 8 bases that match TRBD1. The sequencing used peripheral blood, collected from a patient treated with radiotherapy plus ipilimumab. The CDR3 is CASSYQGAQNEQYF. The DNA for the CDR3 is TGTGCCAGCAGTTATCAGGGGGCGCAAAACGAGCAGTACTTC.